This T cell receptor (beta chain) was profiled in a study of blood T cell repertoires in COVID-19. The wider study: The United States, Italy and Spain provided the acute and convalescent COVID-19 samples.

This CDR3 spans 15 amino acids. The germline V gene encodes CDR1 SSHAT and CDR2 FNYEAQ (reference sequence). Trimming stripped 5 bases from V and 2 bases from J, with 12 bases between. How the authors handled the data: Nucleated cell counts were estimated from reference gene primer amplification. Profiled with immunoSEQ multiplex PCR; TCRdb holds only in-frame clones, not every one. V, J and clone size are taken as reported in that table, and D and trimming were inferred from the DNA itself. The sample gives approximately 400,000 clones, 81% of which show up once; about 1% is in the top ten. The table lists this clone with many counts.

The clonotype was recovered from a human donor with acute or convalescent COVID-19. The donor label of this sample is uncertain. The chain carries TRBV7-7 and TRBJ2-2, with no clear D. The source material was peripheral blood. The CDR3 DNA reads TGTGCCAGCAGCCCCAGTGGCAGTAACACCGGGGAGCTGTTTTTT. Its protein is CASSPSGSNTGELFF.